The sequence of this T cell receptor beta chain was determined in a study of T cells in Graves' hyperthyroidism and ophthalmopathy. Germline V gives CDR1 DFQATT, CDR2 SNEGSKA (reference sequence). The CDR3 is made up of 15 amino acids. With V trimmed by 4 bases and J by 3 bases, 6 bases remained unmatched. Researchers took RNA transcripts and amplified the TCR beta CDR3 regions from them. The study used the HTBI primer set for a first-round RT-PCR of the TCR CDR3. TCRdb re-analysed the multiplex PCR reads in MiXCR, keeping a single row per CDR3 protein. The sample lists approximately 740,000 distinct CDR3 sequences; 12% to 15% were seen once. This clonotype appeared many times. The antigen is not known. The PBMCs were sourced from fresh peripheral blood (around 10 ml). Overall study findings and caveats: Ophthalmopathy onset followed model prediction by a median about six months.

The rearrangement links TRBV20-1 to TRBJ2-3; 11 bases align to TRBD2. The TCR was taken from a woman under 30 with Graves' hyperthyroidism. The sequencing input was blood. In DNA form, the CDR3 reads TGCAGTGCTACTACTACTAGCGGGAGAACAGATACGCAGTATTTT. Amino acids: CSATTTSGRTDTQYF.